The clone carrying this T cell receptor (beta chain) was recorded many times. Researchers made TCR beta libraries by using iRepertoire HTBI primers and running Arm-PCR on CDR3 regions. TCRdb fed the multiplex PCR reads into MiXCR, producing one record per CDR3 protein. This sample has 300,000 to 350,000 distinct CDR3 sequences, with about 20% found just once. This specimen comes from a study of regulatory T cells in long-lasting Graves disease. Germline assignment: CDR1 SGHTA and CDR2 FQGTGA. The germline V and J ends were trimmed by 5 bases and 3 bases, with 13 bases remaining between them. The CDR3 has 14 amino acids. Sample time point: persistent/refractory GD, antithyroid drugs over 5 years with positive TRAb. PBMC-derived RNA was used for the TCR library.

This chain connects TRBV7-3 to TRBJ2-5, with no clear D. This TCR derives from a female donor with Graves disease. Sequences were derived from peripheral blood mononuclear cells (PBMCs), sampled when the disease was refractory, from a patient treated with antithyroid drugs. The CDR3 spells CASSTLGPEETQYF. The DNA for the CDR3 is TGTGCCAGCAGCACGCTTGGGCCCGAAGAGACCCAGTACTTC.